The present T cell receptor (beta chain) was sequenced within a study of shared clonotypes between healthy human individuals. Study observations and caveats: The represented genetic and exposure-history diversity was limited by the small number of donors.

The table came from immunoSEQ multiplex PCR; TCRdb's copy has only in-frame clones and leaves some out. The sample holds millions of clones, 85% to 95% seen once. This clone came up once. Its target is not known. Trimming took 6 bases from V and 8 from J; bases not matched to a gene: 8. The CDR3 extends over 15 amino acids. Germline CDR1 reads MNHNS; CDR2 reads SASEGT. The TCR originated in a young man in good health. Sequenced input: naive CD4+ T cells sorted from blood. The subset: CD45RA+ positively selected. The chain has TRBV6-1 and TRBJ2-1; TRBD1 matches at 12 bases. The CDR3 protein is CASRSPGTGGYEQFF. CDR3 bases: TGTGCCAGCAGAAGTCCCGGGACAGGGGGCTATGAGCAGTTCTTC.